This TCR beta chain originates from a study of shared clonotypes between healthy human individuals. Study details: Plates per donor: three CD4 naive, three CD4 memory, two CD8 naive, one CD8 memory. Points from the study as a whole: Inspection by rarefaction showed sorted-subset sequencing to be incomplete despite large depth. A reduction in generation probabilities was seen for non-shared clonotypes relative to those shared by all four donors.

With regard to this clone: Its target is unknown. The identical CDR3 is also encoded by other nucleotide sequences in the sample.

Assay used: immunoSEQ multiplex PCR; TCRdb lists only in-frame clones, some missing. The data show approximately 400,000 clones, 90% to 98% seen once. The germline V gene has CDR1 SGHAT and CDR2 FQNNGV. V was trimmed by 1 base and J by 6 bases, leaving 4 bases between them. The CDR3 is 11 amino acids. The TCR sequence derives from a young man in good health. The sample consisted of memory CD8+ T cells sorted from blood. Subset denoted: CD45RO+ cells pooled with CCR7-negative TemRA cells. The V and J genes are TRBV11-2 and TRBJ2-7, with D uncertain. CDR3 sequence: CASSLAGEQYF. Here the CDR3 DNA reads TGTGCCAGCAGCTTAGCGGGCGAGCAGTACTTC.